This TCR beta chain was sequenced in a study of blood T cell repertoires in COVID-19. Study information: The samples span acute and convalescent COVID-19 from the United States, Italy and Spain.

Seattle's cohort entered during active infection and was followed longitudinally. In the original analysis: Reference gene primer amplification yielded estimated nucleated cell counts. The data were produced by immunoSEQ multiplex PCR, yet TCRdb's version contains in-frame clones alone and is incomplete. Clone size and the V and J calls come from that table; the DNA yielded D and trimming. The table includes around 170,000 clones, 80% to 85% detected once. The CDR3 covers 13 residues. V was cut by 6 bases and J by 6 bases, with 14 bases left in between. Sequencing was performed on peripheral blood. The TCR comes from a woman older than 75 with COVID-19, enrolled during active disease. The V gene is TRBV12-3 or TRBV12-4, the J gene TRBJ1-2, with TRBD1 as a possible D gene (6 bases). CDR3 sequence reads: CASSPRTANGYTF. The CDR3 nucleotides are TGTGCCAGCAGCCCCCGGACAGCAAATGGCTACACCTTC.